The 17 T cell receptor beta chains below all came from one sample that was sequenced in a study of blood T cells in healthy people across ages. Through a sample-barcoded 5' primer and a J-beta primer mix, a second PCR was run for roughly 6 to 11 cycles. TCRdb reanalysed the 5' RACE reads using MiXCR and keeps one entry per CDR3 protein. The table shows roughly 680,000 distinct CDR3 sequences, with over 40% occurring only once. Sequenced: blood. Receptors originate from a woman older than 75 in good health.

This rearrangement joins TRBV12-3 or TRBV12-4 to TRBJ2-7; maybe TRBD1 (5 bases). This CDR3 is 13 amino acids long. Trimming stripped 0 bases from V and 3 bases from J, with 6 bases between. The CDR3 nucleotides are TGTGCCAGCAGTTTAGCCAGGGTCTACGAGCAGTACTTC. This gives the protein CASSLARVYEQYF.

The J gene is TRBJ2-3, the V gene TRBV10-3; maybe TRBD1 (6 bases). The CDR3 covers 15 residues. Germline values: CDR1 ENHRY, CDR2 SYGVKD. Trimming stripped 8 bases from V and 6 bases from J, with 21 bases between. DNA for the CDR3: TGTGCCATCCGCACCTCGGGACAACCGTCCGATACGCAGTATTTT. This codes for CAIRTSGQPSDTQYF.

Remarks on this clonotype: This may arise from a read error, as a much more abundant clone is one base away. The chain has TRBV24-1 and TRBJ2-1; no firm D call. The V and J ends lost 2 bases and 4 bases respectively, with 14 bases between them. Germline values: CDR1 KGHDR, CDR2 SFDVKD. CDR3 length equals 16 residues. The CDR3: CATSDSYLGKYNEQFF. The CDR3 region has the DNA TGTGCCACCAGTGATTCCTACCTGGGGAAATACAATGAGCAGTTCTTC.

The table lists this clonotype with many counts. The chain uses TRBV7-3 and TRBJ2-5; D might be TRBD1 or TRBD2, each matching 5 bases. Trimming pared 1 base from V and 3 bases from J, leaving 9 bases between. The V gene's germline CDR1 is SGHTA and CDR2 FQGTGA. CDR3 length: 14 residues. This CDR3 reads CASSLRGREETQYF. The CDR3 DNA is TGTGCCAGCAGCTTAAGGGGGAGAGAAGAGACCCAGTACTTC.

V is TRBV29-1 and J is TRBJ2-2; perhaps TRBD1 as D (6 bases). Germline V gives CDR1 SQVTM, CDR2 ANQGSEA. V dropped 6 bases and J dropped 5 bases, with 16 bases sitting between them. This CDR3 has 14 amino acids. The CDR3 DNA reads TGCAGCGTCCGAGGATCACAGGGTACCGGGGAGCTGTTTTTT. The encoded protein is CSVRGSQGTGELFF.

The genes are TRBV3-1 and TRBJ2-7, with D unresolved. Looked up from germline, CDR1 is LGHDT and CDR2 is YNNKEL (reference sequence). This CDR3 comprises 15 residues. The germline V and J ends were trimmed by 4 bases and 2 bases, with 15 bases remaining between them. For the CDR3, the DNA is TGTGCCAGCAGCCCCTACTGGGCCTCCACCTACGAGCAGTACTTC. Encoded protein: CASSPYWASTYEQYF.

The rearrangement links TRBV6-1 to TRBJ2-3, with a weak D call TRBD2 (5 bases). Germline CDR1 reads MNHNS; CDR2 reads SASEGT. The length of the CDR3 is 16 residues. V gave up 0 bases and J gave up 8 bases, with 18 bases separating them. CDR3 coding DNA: TGTGCCAGCAGTGAAGCGCAAACGGGGTTGTCCCTTACGCAGTATTTT. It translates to CASSEAQTGLSLTQYF.

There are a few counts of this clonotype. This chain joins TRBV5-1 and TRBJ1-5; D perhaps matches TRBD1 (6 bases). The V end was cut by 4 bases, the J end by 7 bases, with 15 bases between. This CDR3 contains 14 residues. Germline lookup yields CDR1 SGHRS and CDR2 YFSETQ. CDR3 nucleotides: TGCGCCAGCAGCATAACAGGGCAGGGACAGCCCCAGCATTTT. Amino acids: CASSITGQGQPQHF.

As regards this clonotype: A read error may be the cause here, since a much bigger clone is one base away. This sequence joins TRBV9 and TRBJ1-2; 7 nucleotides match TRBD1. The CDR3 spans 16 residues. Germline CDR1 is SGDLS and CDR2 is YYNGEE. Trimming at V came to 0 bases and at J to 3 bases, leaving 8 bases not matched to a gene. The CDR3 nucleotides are TGTGCCAGCAGCGTAGCCGGACAGGATCGGGACTATGGCTACACCTTC. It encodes CASSVAGQDRDYGYTF.

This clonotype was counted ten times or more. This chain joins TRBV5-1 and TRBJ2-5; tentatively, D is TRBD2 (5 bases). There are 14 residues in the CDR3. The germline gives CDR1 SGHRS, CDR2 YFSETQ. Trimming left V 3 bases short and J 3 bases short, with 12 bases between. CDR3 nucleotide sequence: TGCGCCAGCAGCTACCCAGGACTGAAAGAGACCCAGTACTTC. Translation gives CASSYPGLKETQYF.

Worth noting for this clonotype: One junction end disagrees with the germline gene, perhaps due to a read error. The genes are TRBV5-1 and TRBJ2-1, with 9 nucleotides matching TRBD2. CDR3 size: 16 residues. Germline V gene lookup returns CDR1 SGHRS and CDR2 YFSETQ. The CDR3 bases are TGCGCCGGCAGCTTGGGTCCTAGCGGGGAGAGTAATGAGCAGTTCTTC. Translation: CAGSLGPSGESNEQFF.

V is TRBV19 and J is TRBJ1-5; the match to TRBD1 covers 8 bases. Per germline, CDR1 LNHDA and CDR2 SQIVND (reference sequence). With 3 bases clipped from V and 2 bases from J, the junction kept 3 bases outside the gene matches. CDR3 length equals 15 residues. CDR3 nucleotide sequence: TGTGCCAGTAGTATCGGACAGGGACGCAATCAGCCCCAGCATTTT. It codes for CASSIGQGRNQPQHF.

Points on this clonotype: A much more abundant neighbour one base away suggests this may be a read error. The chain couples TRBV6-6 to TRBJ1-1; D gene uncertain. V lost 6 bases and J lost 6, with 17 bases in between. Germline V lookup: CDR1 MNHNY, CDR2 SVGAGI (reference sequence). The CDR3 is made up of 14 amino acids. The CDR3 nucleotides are TGTGCCAGCAGCCCAACCCACACTCGGCCTGAAGCTTTCTTT. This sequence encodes CASSPTHTRPEAFF.

The CDR3 loop reads CASSLLDRGEAFF. The CDR3 bases are TGTGCCAGCAGTCTCCTGGACAGGGGGGAAGCTTTCTTT. The J gene is TRBJ1-1, the V gene TRBV28; 10 positions agree with TRBD1. The CDR3 runs 13 residues. Germline values: CDR1 MDHEN, CDR2 SYDVKM. The trim removed 5 bases at V and 8 bases at J, leaving 5 bases unmatched.

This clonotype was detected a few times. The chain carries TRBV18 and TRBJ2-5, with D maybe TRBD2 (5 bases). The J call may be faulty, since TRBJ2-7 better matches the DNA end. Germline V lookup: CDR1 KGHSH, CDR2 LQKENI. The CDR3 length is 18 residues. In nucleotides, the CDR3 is TGTGCCAGCTCACCACGGCTAACTGGTGCGGGCTCCCGCTACGAGCAGTACTTC. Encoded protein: CASSPRLTGAGSRYEQYF.

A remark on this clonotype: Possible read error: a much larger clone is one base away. The CDR3 DNA is TGTGCCAGCACCATCAATGTTGATACGCAGTATTTT. Amino acids: CASTINVDTQYF. The chain employs TRBV2 and TRBJ2-3, with no clear D. In germline, CDR1 is SNHLY, CDR2 FYNNEI. The length of the CDR3 is 12 residues. The V end lost 7 bases, the J end lost 6 bases, and 11 bases lay between the germline ends.

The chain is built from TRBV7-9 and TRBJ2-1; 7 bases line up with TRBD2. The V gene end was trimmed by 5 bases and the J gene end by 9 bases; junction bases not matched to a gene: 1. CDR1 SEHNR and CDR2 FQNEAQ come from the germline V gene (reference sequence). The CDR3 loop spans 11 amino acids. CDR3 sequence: CASSGGGEQFF. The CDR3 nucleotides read TGTGCCAGCAGCGGGGGGGGTGAGCAGTTCTTC. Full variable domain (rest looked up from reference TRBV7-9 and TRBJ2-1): DTGVSQNPRHKITKRGQNVTFRCDPISEHNRLYWYRQTLGQGPEFLTYFQNEAQLEKSRLLSDRFSAERPKGSFSTLEIQRTEQGDSAMYLCASSGGGEQFFGPGTRLTVL.